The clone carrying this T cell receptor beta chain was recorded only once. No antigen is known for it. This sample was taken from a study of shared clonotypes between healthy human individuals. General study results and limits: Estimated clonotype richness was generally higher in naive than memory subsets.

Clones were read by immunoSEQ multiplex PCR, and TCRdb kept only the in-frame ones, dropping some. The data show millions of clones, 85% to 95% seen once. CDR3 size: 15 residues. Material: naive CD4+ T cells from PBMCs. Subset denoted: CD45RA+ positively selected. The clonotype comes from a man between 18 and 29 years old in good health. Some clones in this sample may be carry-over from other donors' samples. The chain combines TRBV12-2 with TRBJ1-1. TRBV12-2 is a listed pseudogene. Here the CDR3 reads CASRSAGALRSEAFF. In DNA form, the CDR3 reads TGTGCAAGTCGCTCTGCCGGGGCATTAAGAAGTGAAGCTTTCTTT.